One and the same sample provided the 29 T cell receptor beta chains below, sequenced in a study of vaccination and CD4 T cells after COVID-19. The treatment was: approximately nine-day PBMC culture with coronavirus spike peptide pools or control peptides (ViraFEST assay). Oncomine TCR Beta short-read sequencing was applied to DNA from cultured CD4+ T cells. TCRdb passed the PCR reads through MiXCR, listing each CDR3 protein once. The sample records about 27,000 distinct CDR3 sequences, around 60% being singletons. These receptors have no identified antigens. This specimen consisted of CD4+ T cells from blood, cultured in vitro, obtained after SARS-CoV-2 vaccination. These receptor sequences come from a human donor who received a COVID-19 vaccine.

This clonotype was found once. The J gene is TRBJ1-1, the V gene TRBV15; the D gene is possibly TRBD1 (6 bases). Trimming removed 1 base at V and 3 bases at J, with 12 bases between. Germline V gene sequence: CDR1 LNHNV, CDR2 YYDKDF (reference sequence). CDR3 length: 15 residues. The CDR3 loop reads CATSRGGATDTEAFF. DNA of the CDR3: TGTGCCACCAGCAGAGGGGGGGCGACGGACACTGAAGCTTTCTTT.

The chain carries TRBV5-1 and TRBJ2-5; TRBD1 is a possible D gene (5 bases). V lost 0 bases and J 1 base, leaving 7 bases between the germline ends. The length of the CDR3 is 14 residues. CDR1 is SGHRS and CDR2 is YFSETQ in the germline V gene. CDR3 DNA: TGCGCCAGCAGCTTGGGGGGCATCCAAGAGACCCAGTACTTC. Its protein product is CASSLGGIQETQYF.

The chain employs TRBV20-1 and TRBJ1-2; possibly TRBD1 for D (5 bases). V shed 1 base and J shed 4 bases, with 10 bases lying between them. The germline CDR1 and CDR2 sequences are DFQATT and SNEGSKA (reference sequence). There are 13 residues in the CDR3. The DNA for the CDR3 is TGCAGTGCTAGAGTGGGAGGGACCTATGGCTACACCTTC. Translating it yields CSARVGGTYGYTF.

The chain carries TRBV19 and TRBJ2-3; perhaps TRBD2 as D (6 bases). The CDR3 consists of 12 residues. Germline V lookup: CDR1 LNHDA, CDR2 SQIVND (reference sequence). Here the CDR3 reads CASSALADTQYF. CDR3 sequence (DNA): TGTGCATCTAGCGCGCTAGCAGATACGCAGTATTTT.

The V call is TRBV2, the J call TRBJ1-5; TRBD1 might be the D (6 bases). The V and J ends lost 11 bases and 3 bases respectively, with 14 bases between them. Germline V gene sequence: CDR1 SNHLY, CDR2 FYNNEI. The CDR3 covers 13 residues. CDR3 nucleotide sequence: TGTGCCTCCAACAGGGTCCCCAATCAGCCCCAGCATTTT. Protein product: CASNRVPNQPQHF.

This sequence joins TRBV23-1 and TRBJ2-5; 7 bases are shared with TRBD1. TRBV23-1 is classed as an ORF, of uncertain function. This CDR3 is 13 amino acids long. Unmatched junction bases numbered 8, after V lost 10 bases and J lost 3 bases. The CDR3 nucleotides are TGCGCCATTAACTCGGGACAGAAAGAGACCCAGTACTTC. Encoded protein: CAINSGQKETQYF.

This chain uses TRBV24-1 with TRBJ2-3; 11 nucleotides agree with TRBD2. This CDR3 is 15 amino acids long. Germline CDR1 and CDR2: KGHDR and SFDVKD. The J segment lost 4 bases and the V segment lost 4 bases, leaving 3 bases of the junction unmatched. The CDR3 sequence is CATSEVAGGPDTQYF. In nucleotides, the CDR3 is TGTGCCACCAGTGAAGTAGCGGGGGGGCCAGATACGCAGTATTTT.

The CDR3 DNA reads as TGTGCCAGCAGTGAATACCTGGGACTAGGGGGGAATGTGGCCCAGTACTTC. This gives the protein CASSEYLGLGGNVAQYF. This chain joins TRBV6-1 and TRBJ2-5, with 8 positions matching TRBD2. The CDR3 has 17 amino acids. The germline V gene has CDR1 MNHNS and CDR2 SASEGT. The junction had 17 bases not matched to a gene; V was cut back by 2 bases and J by 9 bases.

The chain employs TRBV20-1 and TRBJ2-3; 12 bases align to TRBD2. V trimming: 0 bases; J trimming: 4 bases; junction bases outside the gene matches: 2. CDR3 length: 15 amino acids. Per germline, CDR1 DFQATT and CDR2 SNEGSKA (reference sequence). The CDR3 DNA reads TGCAGTGCTAGAGACCCTAGCGGGGGGGCAGATACGCAGTATTTT. Translated: CSARDPSGGADTQYF.

The V and J genes are TRBV6-2 or TRBV6-3 and TRBJ2-7; 7 positions match TRBD1. Germline assignment: CDR1 MNHEY and CDR2 SVGEGT. The CDR3 spans 17 residues. The V gene end was trimmed by 4 bases and the J gene end by 0 bases; junction bases not matched to a gene: 12. This CDR3 is CASSSTPAGTVSYEQYF. Written as DNA, the CDR3 is TGTGCCAGCAGTTCCACCCCCGCCGGGACAGTCTCCTACGAGCAGTACTTC.

This chain connects TRBV11-2 to TRBJ2-2; D gene uncertain. This CDR3 is built from 13 residues. V lost 6 bases, J lost 6 bases, and 11 bases lay in between. Germline V lookup: CDR1 SGHAT, CDR2 FQNNGV. CDR3 in amino acids: CASSLIRAGELFF. The DNA of the CDR3 is TGTGCCAGCAGTCTAATACGCGCCGGGGAGCTGTTTTTT.

The rearrangement links TRBV2 to TRBJ2-1; 11 bases fit TRBD2. The CDR3 contains 13 residues. The J segment lost 9 bases and the V segment lost 4 bases, leaving 2 bases of the junction unmatched. In germline, CDR1 is SNHLY, CDR2 FYNNEI. CDR3 amino acids: CASSVLAGGEQFF. The CDR3 bases are TGTGCCAGCAGTGTCCTAGCGGGGGGTGAGCAGTTCTTC.

The chain has TRBV4-1 and TRBJ2-5, with a possible D match to TRBD2 (6 bases). V lost 1 base, J lost 4 bases, and 16 bases lay in between. The length of the CDR3 is 16 residues. The V gene's germline CDR1 is MGHRA and CDR2 YSYEKL. This chain's CDR3 is CASSQGGGLNRETQYF. The CDR3 region has the DNA TGCGCCAGCAGCCAAGGGGGAGGCCTAAACAGAGAGACCCAGTACTTC.

The rearrangement links TRBV27 to TRBJ2-7; D might be TRBD2 (5 bases). Germline V gives CDR1 MNHEY, CDR2 SMNVEV (reference sequence). This CDR3 has 15 amino acids. The germline V and J ends were trimmed by 0 bases and 6 bases, with 15 bases remaining between them. This CDR3 is CASSLSGPRVVEQYF. The CDR3, as DNA: TGTGCCAGCAGTTTATCTGGGCCGCGGGTTGTCGAGCAGTACTTC.

This clonotype was observed a handful of times. CDR3 loop: CASSLGGGEQQFF. The CDR3 DNA reads as TGTGCCAGCAGCTTAGGGGGGGGTGAGCAGCAGTTCTTC. V usage is TRBV7-8 and J usage is TRBJ2-1; 7 nucleotides align to TRBD2. Germline V lookup: CDR1 SGHVS, CDR2 FQNEAQ. The CDR3 sequence is 13 residues long. V shed 1 base and J 11 bases; nucleotides not matched to a gene: 5.

This clonotype has a handful of counts. The chain combines TRBV20-1 with TRBJ2-5, with TRBD2 identical over 8 bases. The V and J ends lost 1 base and 4 bases, in that order; junction bases with no gene match: 2. Germline V gene lookup returns CDR1 DFQATT and CDR2 SNEGSKA (reference sequence). This CDR3 has 13 amino acids. The CDR3 region has the DNA TGCAGTGCTAGAGCGGGGGGGTCAGAGACCCAGTACTTC. This translates into CSARAGGSETQYF.

This sequence joins TRBV6-1 and TRBJ1-2; TRBD1 might be the D (5 bases). Trimming removed 7 bases from V and 3 bases from J, with 24 bases in between. CDR1 MNHNS and CDR2 SASEGT come from the germline V gene. CDR3 size: 17 residues. CDR3 DNA sequence: TGTGCCAGCAAGCAAGGGGCAGGGTCTCTCCTATACTATGGCTACACCTTC. This codes for CASKQGAGSLLYYGYTF.

CDR3: CSARIPGQGALNRYGYTF. As DNA, the CDR3 is TGCAGTGCTAGGATCCCGGGACAGGGGGCGCTGAATCGGTATGGCTACACCTTC. This sequence joins TRBV20-1 and TRBJ1-2; 12 bases match TRBD1. Trimming removed 3 bases from V and 5 bases from J; junction bases left unmatched: 16. CDR1 and CDR2 (germline): DFQATT, SNEGSKA (reference sequence). The CDR3 has 18 residues.

The rearrangement links TRBV29-1 to TRBJ1-5; perhaps TRBD1 as D (6 bases). The CDR3 spans 17 residues. Germline V CDR1 and CDR2: SQVTM, ANQGSEA. In DNA, the CDR3 is TGCAGTGTGATTATCGCGGCAGGTGGGGGCCGGGGACAGCCCCAGCATTTT. It yields the protein CSVIIAAGGGRGQPQHF.

This clonotype was detected once. The rearrangement uses TRBV19 and TRBJ2-2; the match to TRBD1 covers 9 bases. CDR3 size: 15 residues. V lost 8 bases, J lost 3 bases, and 7 bases stayed unmatched. Germline V lookup: CDR1 LNHDA, CDR2 SQIVND (reference sequence). The chain's CDR3 is CASYPGTGHTGELFF. CDR3 coding DNA: TGTGCCAGTTATCCCGGGACAGGGCACACCGGGGAGCTGTTTTTT.

The chain recombines TRBV7-2 with TRBJ2-3; D remains unclear. Germline V gene sequence: CDR1 SGHTA, CDR2 FQGNSA. The CDR3 has 14 residues. Trimming shortened V by 3 bases and J by 1 base, and 8 bases separated the two germline ends. CDR3 region: CASSFDAGTDTQYF. The CDR3 coding sequence is TGTGCCAGCAGCTTTGACGCTGGCACAGATACGCAGTATTTT. Supplemented by reference TRBV7-2 and TRBJ2-3, the full variable domain reads GAGVSQSPSNKVTEKGKDVELRCDPISGHTALYWYRQSLGQGLEFLIYFQGNSAPDKSGLPSDRFSAERTGGSVSTLTIQRTQQEDSAVYLCASSFDAGTDTQYFGPGTRLTVL.

The rearrangement uses TRBV7-2 and TRBJ2-5, with D possibly called TRBD1 or TRBD2 (6 bases each). V was trimmed by 5 bases and J by 5 bases, leaving 18 bases between them. Germline V lookup: CDR1 SGHTA, CDR2 FQGNSA. The CDR3 loop spans 15 amino acids. CDR3 nucleotides: TGTGCCAGCAGCCCAGGAAACAGGGACTGGGAGACCCAGTACTTC. Amino acid sequence: CASSPGNRDWETQYF.

CDR3 in DNA: TGTGCCAGCAGCTTGGGGGTGGGACAGGGGTACTACGAGCAGTACTTC. Translated: CASSLGVGQGYYEQYF. V and J are TRBV5-4 and TRBJ2-7; 10 bases match TRBD1. J lost 3 bases, V lost 0 bases, and 6 bases had no gene match. The germline CDR1 and CDR2 sequences are SGHNT and YYREEE (reference sequence). The CDR3 spans 16 residues.

CDR3 nucleotides: TGTGCCAGCATTAGAGGCAGTGACTCAGGTGGCTACACCTTC. It encodes CASIRGSDSGGYTF. The chain couples TRBV6-1 to TRBJ1-2; D is undetermined. CDR3 length: 14 residues. The germline V gene has CDR1 MNHNS and CDR2 SASEGT. The V and J ends lost 7 bases and 7 bases respectively, with 19 bases between them.

This clonotype came up a few times. This chain uses TRBV5-1 with TRBJ1-1, with 12 nucleotides matching TRBD1. J gave up 7 bases and V 0 bases, and 10 bases lay outside the gene matches. The germline CDR1 and CDR2 sequences are SGHRS and YFSETQ. The CDR3 is 17 residues long. CDR3 sequence (DNA): TGCGCCAGCAGCTTGGAGGGACAGGGGGCATTAAAGGGTGAAGCTTTCTTT. Translating gives CASSLEGQGALKGEAFF.

The genes are TRBV20-1 and TRBJ2-7, with D perhaps matching TRBD2 (5 bases). V dropped 6 bases and J dropped 1 base, with 19 bases sitting between them. Germline V gene lookup returns CDR1 DFQATT and CDR2 SNEGSKA (reference sequence). CDR3 size: 15 residues. CDR3 nucleotides: TGCAGTGCGGAGGCTGGGGATTCGAGTTCCTACGAGCAGTACTTC. Protein: CSAEAGDSSSYEQYF.

Of note for this clonotype: Sequence at one end of the junction differs from germline and may be a read error. CDR3 in amino acids: CATSSRGQGRGRETRYF. The CDR3 bases are TGTGCCACCAGCAGCCGAGGACAGGGGAGGGGTCGGGAGACCCGGTACTTC. V is TRBV15 and J is TRBJ2-5, with TRBD1 matching over 9 bases. The germline CDR1 and CDR2 sequences are LNHNV and YYDKDF (reference sequence). There are 17 residues in the CDR3.

The chain recombines TRBV7-3 with TRBJ2-3; D might be TRBD1 (7 bases). CDR3 length equals 15 residues. Germline V lookup: CDR1 SGHTA, CDR2 FQGTGA. V lost 4 bases and J lost 5, with 16 bases in between. CDR3 residues: CASSSGQGGLDTQYF. The CDR3 nucleotides read TGTGCCAGCAGCTCTGGGCAGGGGGGATTAGATACGCAGTATTTT.

This clonotype was found a few times. The chain links TRBV6-1 to TRBJ1-6; 7 nucleotides match TRBD1. V shed 7 bases and J 7 bases; nucleotides not matched to a gene: 10. The germline V gene encodes CDR1 MNHNS and CDR2 SASEGT. The CDR3 is 15 amino acids. This chain's CDR3 is CASNRHQGGNSPLHF. CDR3 nucleotides: TGTGCCAGCAACCGTCACCAGGGGGGAAATTCACCCCTCCACTTT.